One and the same sample provided the 27 T cell receptor beta chains below, sequenced in a study of blood T cell dynamics during melanoma immunotherapy. Noted time point: pre-treatment baseline. The repertoire was sequenced with immunoSEQ multiplex PCR; TCRdb's copy has only in-frame clones and lacks some. Of roughly 10,000 clones listed, around 89% are singletons. The source was blood, collected from a patient treated with checkpoint blockade. Receptors were obtained from a human donor with melanoma.

V gene TRBV9 combines with J gene TRBJ2-7, with TRBD1 identical over 9 bases. V shed 10 bases, J shed 4 bases, and the junction held 6 bases outside the gene matches. The CDR3 covers 12 residues. CDR1 is SGDLS, CDR2 YYNGEE, per germline. This chain's CDR3 is CASGTGTYEQYF. CDR3 DNA: TGTGCCTCCGGGACAGGGACGTACGAGCAGTACTTC.

This chain connects TRBV18 to TRBJ1-1, with 8 bases matching TRBD1. Germline-derived CDR1 and CDR2 are KGHSH and LQKENI. J lost 3 bases, V lost 3 bases, and 12 bases had no gene match. This CDR3 has 17 residues. CDR3 region: CASSPLGQGRLDTEAFF. In nucleotides, the CDR3 is TGTGCCAGCTCACCTCTAGGACAGGGACGACTCGACACTGAAGCTTTCTTT.

The chain couples TRBV28 to TRBJ1-1; no definite D call. Germline CDR1 is MDHEN and CDR2 is SYDVKM. CDR3 size: 15 residues. The V end lost 7 bases, the J end lost 1 base, and 16 bases lay between the germline ends. The CDR3: CASIHRRQTNTEAFF. CDR3 bases: TGTGCCAGCATTCATAGGCGACAAACGAACACTGAAGCTTTCTTT.

V usage is TRBV29-1 and J usage is TRBJ2-2; D is perhaps TRBD1 (6 bases). Germline CDR1 is SQVTM and CDR2 is ANQGSEA. V was trimmed by 1 base and J by 3 bases, leaving 21 bases between them. The CDR3 is 18 residues long. The CDR3 DNA reads TGCAGCGTTGAAGGCAGGGACACCGCCCGAGGATACACCGGGGAGCTGTTTTTT. Protein sequence: CSVEGRDTARGYTGELFF.

CDR3: CASSDRDMNYEQYF. The CDR3, as DNA: TGTGCCAGCAGCGACCGGGACATGAACTACGAGCAGTACTTC. The gene calls are TRBV7-8 and TRBJ2-7; D perhaps matches TRBD1 (6 bases). The V end lost 5 bases, the J end lost 3 bases, and 14 bases lay between the germline ends. Germline CDR1 SGHVS, CDR2 FQNEAQ. The CDR3 has 14 amino acids.

This chain links TRBV5-1 with TRBJ2-1; 9 nucleotides agree with TRBD2. Germline lookup yields CDR1 SGHRS and CDR2 YFSETQ. The V segment lost 0 bases and the J segment 3 bases; nucleotides outside the gene matches: 1. The CDR3 extends over 15 amino acids. Here the CDR3 DNA reads TGCGCCAGCAGCTTGGCTAGCGGGATCTACAATGAGCAGTTCTTC. Its translation: CASSLASGIYNEQFF.

This chain links TRBV7-8 with TRBJ1-5; 7 bases are a match to TRBD1. V lost 5 bases, J lost 6 bases, and 13 bases stayed unmatched. Per the germline V gene, CDR1 is SGHVS and CDR2 is FQNEAQ. This CDR3 is built from 16 residues. The CDR3 region is CASSPRDRAQGQPQHF. The CDR3 DNA reads as TGTGCCAGCAGCCCAAGAGACAGGGCACAGGGTCAGCCCCAGCATTTT.

This chain links TRBV6-5 with TRBJ1-2, with 11 bases that match TRBD1. The CDR3 spans 14 residues. Looked up from germline, CDR1 is MNHEY and CDR2 is SVGAGI. The trim removed 8 bases at V and 6 bases at J, leaving 8 bases unmatched. The CDR3 region is CASRPGQGVHGYTF. CDR3 nucleotide sequence: TGTGCCAGCCGGCCGGGACAGGGGGTTCATGGCTACACCTTC.

The rearrangement uses TRBV6-6 and TRBJ2-3; 7 nucleotides line up with TRBD1. This CDR3 has 14 residues. Losses at the gene ends were 5 bases for V and 2 bases for J; bases not matched to a gene: 4. Germline V gives CDR1 MNHNY, CDR2 SVGAGI (reference sequence). CDR3 region: CASSGGQVTDTQYF. The CDR3 DNA reads TGTGCCAGCAGTGGAGGACAGGTCACAGATACGCAGTATTTT.

The chain is built from TRBV19 and TRBJ2-2; D is unclear. Germline CDR1 LNHDA, CDR2 SQIVND (reference sequence). The V end was cut by 6 bases, the J end by 0 bases, with 8 bases between. CDR3 length: 14 residues. The CDR3 is CASSERTNTGELFF. CDR3 nucleotides: TGTGCCAGTAGCGAACGGACGAACACCGGGGAGCTGTTTTTT.

The chain recombines TRBV19 with TRBJ1-3; 7 positions match TRBD1. Per germline, CDR1 LNHDA and CDR2 SQIVND (reference sequence). CDR3 length: 15 amino acids. V gave up 6 bases and J gave up 4 bases; unmatched junction bases: 9. CDR3 DNA sequence: TGTGCCAGTAGCCCTAAGGGGGCAGGAGGAAACACCATATATTTT. It specifies CASSPKGAGGNTIYF.

V and J are TRBV28 and TRBJ1-1, with 9 bases matching TRBD1. V shed 5 bases and J 7 bases; nucleotides not matched to a gene: 23. This CDR3 is 19 amino acids long. Germline-derived CDR1 and CDR2 are MDHEN and SYDVKM. The CDR3 DNA follows: TGTGCCAGCAGTCCTGTTGGAAACTGGGACAGGGAACCCGGACTTGAAGCTTTCTTT. It encodes CASSPVGNWDREPGLEAFF.

This rearrangement joins TRBV28 to TRBJ2-5; 9 nucleotides line up with TRBD2. The V gene end was trimmed by 4 bases and the J gene end by 1 base; junction bases not matched to a gene: 4. This CDR3 spans 15 amino acids. Germline values: CDR1 MDHEN, CDR2 SYDVKM. CDR3: CASSSPTSGQETQYF. DNA of the CDR3: TGTGCCAGCAGTTCTCCGACTAGCGGCCAAGAGACCCAGTACTTC.

This clone was counted a few times. The chain recombines TRBV28 with TRBJ1-3; D call uncertain. The CDR3 has 14 amino acids. Germline V CDR1 and CDR2: MDHEN, SYDVKM. Trimming left V 6 bases short and J 0 bases short, with 9 bases between. In nucleotides, the CDR3 is TGTGCCAGCAGAAGGCAGGCCTCTGGAAACACCATATATTTT. Residues: CASRRQASGNTIYF.

In nucleotides, the CDR3 is TGTGCCAGCAGCCGGACAGACAGGACGAACACTGAAGCTTTCTTT. It yields the protein CASSRTDRTNTEAFF. The chain couples TRBV7-2 to TRBJ1-1; possibly TRBD1 for D (6 bases). With 5 bases removed from V and 1 base from J, the gap between germline ends came to 14 bases. This CDR3 spans 15 amino acids. CDR1 SGHTA and CDR2 FQGNSA come from the germline V gene.

This chain connects TRBV14 to TRBJ1-1; 11 nucleotides align to TRBD1. The CDR3 runs 17 residues. Looked up from germline, CDR1 is SGHDN and CDR2 is FVKESK. Unmatched junction bases numbered 11, after V lost 4 bases and J lost 4 bases. CDR3 residues: CASSRGQDRGRITEAFF. DNA of the CDR3: TGTGCCAGCAGCCGCGGGCAGGACAGGGGGCGCATCACTGAAGCTTTCTTT.

This sequence joins TRBV4-1 and TRBJ2-5, with 7 positions matching TRBD1. The V gene's germline CDR1 is MGHRA and CDR2 YSYEKL. The CDR3 runs 15 residues. After removal of 4 bases from V and 1 base from J, the junction contained 6 bases not matched to a gene. In DNA form, the CDR3 reads TGCGCCAGCAGCCGCATACAGGGGCCCCAAGAGACCCAGTACTTC. Translation gives CASSRIQGPQETQYF.

The genes are TRBV6-1 and TRBJ1-6; a weak D match, TRBD1 (6 bases). The germline V and J ends were trimmed by 6 bases and 6 bases, with 9 bases remaining between them. CDR1 MNHNS and CDR2 SASEGT come from the germline V gene. CDR3 length equals 13 residues. CDR3 in DNA: TGTGCCAGCAGGACAGGAAGTAATTCACCCCTCCACTTT. Translated: CASRTGSNSPLHF.

The chain is built from TRBV12-5 and TRBJ2-7, with 13 bases that match TRBD2. The V segment lost 0 bases and the J segment 5 bases; nucleotides outside the gene matches: 7. There are 17 residues in the CDR3. Germline CDR1 and CDR2: LGHNT and FRNRAP. CDR3 amino acids: CASGLVRTSGSVNEQYF. As DNA, the CDR3 is TGTGCTAGTGGTTTGGTCCGGACTAGCGGGAGTGTAAACGAGCAGTACTTC.

The V and J genes are TRBV13 and TRBJ1-1; 7 bases agree with TRBD1. The CDR3 length is 15 residues. Germline V gives CDR1 PRHDT, CDR2 FYEKMQ (reference sequence). V lost 1 base and J lost 1; bases outside the gene matches: 3. CDR3 sequence: CASSLVWTGNTEAFF. In DNA, the CDR3 is TGTGCCAGCAGCTTAGTATGGACAGGGAACACTGAAGCTTTCTTT. The variable domain in full, completed from reference TRBV13 and TRBJ1-1, reads AAGVIQSPRHLIKEKRETATLKCYPIPRHDTVYWYQQGPGQDPQFLISFYEKMQSDKGSIPDRFSAQQFSDYHSELNMSSLELGDSALYFCASSLVWTGNTEAFFGQGTRLTVV.

This chain joins TRBV30 and TRBJ2-5, with 10 bases aligning to TRBD2. CDR3 size: 15 residues. With 2 bases clipped from V and 5 bases from J, the junction kept 8 bases outside the gene matches. Germline CDR1 reads GTSNPN; CDR2 reads SVGIG (reference sequence). The chain's CDR3 is CAWSPLAGRGETQYF. CDR3 DNA: TGTGCCTGGAGTCCACTAGCGGGAAGGGGGGAGACCCAGTACTTC.

The V and J genes are TRBV9 and TRBJ2-3; 10 nucleotides line up with TRBD2. Germline trimming cut 0 bases from V and 6 bases from J; bases unmatched to any gene: 4. Germline lookup yields CDR1 SGDLS and CDR2 YYNGEE. The CDR3 covers 15 residues. CDR3 in amino acids: CASSVGASGSDTQYF. DNA for the CDR3: TGTGCCAGCAGCGTAGGGGCTAGCGGGAGTGATACGCAGTATTTT.

This chain links TRBV5-1 with TRBJ2-7; 8 nucleotides match TRBD1. The junction had 10 bases not matched to a gene; V was cut back by 8 bases and J by 6 bases. Germline V gene sequence: CDR1 SGHRS, CDR2 YFSETQ. The CDR3 totals 13 residues. DNA of the CDR3: TGCGCCAGACCAGACAGGGGAACGGGCGAGCAGTACTTC. Amino acids: CARPDRGTGEQYF.

The rearrangement links TRBV30 to TRBJ2-7; D call uncertain. The CDR3 has 13 residues. Germline V gives CDR1 GTSNPN, CDR2 SVGIG (reference sequence). V shed 7 bases and J shed 1 base, with 14 bases lying between them. The CDR3 spells CAFRPLRSYEQYF. As DNA, the CDR3 is TGTGCCTTTCGACCCCTTAGGTCCTACGAGCAGTACTTC.

The gene calls are TRBV7-2 and TRBJ1-2; no clear D gene. Germline V lookup: CDR1 SGHTA, CDR2 FQGNSA. CDR3 length: 17 residues. Trimming shortened V by 5 bases and J by 0 bases, and 19 bases separated the two germline ends. The CDR3 DNA reads TGTGCCAGCAGCCTGCCGCCCCCAAGGACCTCTAACTATGGCTACACCTTC. Protein product: CASSLPPPRTSNYGYTF.

The chain uses TRBV19 and TRBJ1-2, with D maybe TRBD1 (5 bases). Germline-derived CDR1 and CDR2 are LNHDA and SQIVND (reference sequence). V was cut by 3 bases and J by 1 base, with 12 bases left in between. The CDR3 length is 15 residues. The CDR3 coding sequence is TGTGCCAGTAGTATTAATCCGACAGTTAACTATGGCTACACCTTC. It specifies CASSINPTVNYGYTF.

The V and J genes are TRBV29-1 and TRBJ2-1; 9 positions match TRBD2. The V gene's germline CDR1 is SQVTM and CDR2 ANQGSEA. The CDR3 spans 14 residues. Losses at the gene ends were 4 bases for V and 0 bases for J; bases not matched to a gene: 1. The CDR3 DNA reads TGCAGCGTTGTTAGCGGGAGCTCCTACAATGAGCAGTTCTTC. The encoded protein is CSVVSGSSYNEQFF.